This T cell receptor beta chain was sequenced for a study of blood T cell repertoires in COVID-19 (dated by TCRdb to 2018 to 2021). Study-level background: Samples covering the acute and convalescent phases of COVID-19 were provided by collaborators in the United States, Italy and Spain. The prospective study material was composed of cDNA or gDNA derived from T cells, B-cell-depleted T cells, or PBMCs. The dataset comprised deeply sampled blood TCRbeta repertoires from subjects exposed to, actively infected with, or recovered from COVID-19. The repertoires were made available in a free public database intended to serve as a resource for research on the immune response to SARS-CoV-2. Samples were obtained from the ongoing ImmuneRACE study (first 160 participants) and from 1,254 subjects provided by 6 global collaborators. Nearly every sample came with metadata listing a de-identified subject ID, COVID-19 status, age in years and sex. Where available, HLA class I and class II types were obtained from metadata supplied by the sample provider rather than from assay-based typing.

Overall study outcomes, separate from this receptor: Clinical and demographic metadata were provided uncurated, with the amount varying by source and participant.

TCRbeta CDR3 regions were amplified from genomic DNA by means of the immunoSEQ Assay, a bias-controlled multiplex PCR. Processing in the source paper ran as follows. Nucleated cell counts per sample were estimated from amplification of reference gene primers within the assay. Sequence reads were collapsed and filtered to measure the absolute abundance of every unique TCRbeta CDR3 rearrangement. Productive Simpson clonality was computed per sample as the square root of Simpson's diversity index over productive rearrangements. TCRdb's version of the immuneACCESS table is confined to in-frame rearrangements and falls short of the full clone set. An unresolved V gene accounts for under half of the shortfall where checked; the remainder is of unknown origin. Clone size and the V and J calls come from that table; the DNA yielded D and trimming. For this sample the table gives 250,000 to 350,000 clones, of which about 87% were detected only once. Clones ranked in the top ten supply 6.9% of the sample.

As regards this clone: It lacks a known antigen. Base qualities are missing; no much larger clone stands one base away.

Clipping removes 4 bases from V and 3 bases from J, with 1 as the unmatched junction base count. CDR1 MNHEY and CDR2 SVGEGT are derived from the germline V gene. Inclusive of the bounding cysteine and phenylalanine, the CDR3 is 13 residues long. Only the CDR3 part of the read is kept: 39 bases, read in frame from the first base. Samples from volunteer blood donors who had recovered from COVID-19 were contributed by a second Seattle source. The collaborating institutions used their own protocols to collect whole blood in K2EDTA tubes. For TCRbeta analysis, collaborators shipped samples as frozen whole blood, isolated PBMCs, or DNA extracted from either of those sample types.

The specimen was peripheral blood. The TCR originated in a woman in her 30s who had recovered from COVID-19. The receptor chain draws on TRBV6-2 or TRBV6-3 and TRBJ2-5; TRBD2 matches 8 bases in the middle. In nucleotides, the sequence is TGTGCCAGCAGTTCCGGGGGGGAAGAGACCCAGTACTTC. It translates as CASSSGGEETQYF.